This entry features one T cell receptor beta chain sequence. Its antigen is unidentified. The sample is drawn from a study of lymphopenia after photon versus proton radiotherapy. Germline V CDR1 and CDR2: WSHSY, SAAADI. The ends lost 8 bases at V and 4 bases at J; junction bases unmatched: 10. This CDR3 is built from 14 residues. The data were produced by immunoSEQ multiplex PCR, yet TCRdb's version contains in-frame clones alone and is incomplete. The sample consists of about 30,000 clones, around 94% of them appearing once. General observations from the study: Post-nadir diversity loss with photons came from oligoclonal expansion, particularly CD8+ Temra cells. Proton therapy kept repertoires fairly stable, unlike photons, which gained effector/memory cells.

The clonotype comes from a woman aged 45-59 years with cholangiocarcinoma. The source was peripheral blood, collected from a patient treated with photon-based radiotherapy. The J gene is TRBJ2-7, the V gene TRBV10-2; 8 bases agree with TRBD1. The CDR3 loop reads CASGGQGGSYEQYF. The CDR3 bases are TGCGCCAGCGGAGGACAGGGTGGTTCGTACGAGCAGTACTTC.